This TCR beta chain was identified during a study of OX40 agonist ivuxolimab in advanced cancers. The study's findings and limits: Clonal expansion was seen in CD4+ and CD8+ blood T cells by week 6 at 0.1 to 3.0 mg/kg.

Repertoires were generated with immunoSEQ multiplex PCR, while TCRdb's copy carries only in-frame clones and drops some. Here the sample spans more than 50,000 clones, approximately 86% being singletons. This CDR3 has 12 residues. CDR1 SGHAT and CDR2 FQDESV come from the germline V gene (reference sequence). Points on this clone: Its antigen is as yet unknown. The junction shows a germline mismatch at one end, possibly a read error.

The chain combines TRBV11-1 with TRBJ2-7; D is ambiguous. The sequencing here drew on CD4+ or CD8+ T cells sorted from blood, taken in a trial of the OX40 agonist ivuxolimab. The source is an adult with an advanced solid tumor such as melanoma, head and neck, liver or kidney cancer. The CDR3 nucleotides read TGTGCCAGCAGCAGCCAGTTGGATCCTGAGAACTTC. As protein: CASSSQLDPENF. The full variable domain, in which reference TRBV11-1 and TRBJ2-7 provide the parts outside the CDR3, is EAEVAQSPRYKITEKSQAVAFWCDPISGHATLYWYRQILGQGPELLVQFQDESVVDDSQLPKDRFSAERLKGVDSTLKIQPAELGDSAMYLCASSSQLDPENFGPGTRLTVT.